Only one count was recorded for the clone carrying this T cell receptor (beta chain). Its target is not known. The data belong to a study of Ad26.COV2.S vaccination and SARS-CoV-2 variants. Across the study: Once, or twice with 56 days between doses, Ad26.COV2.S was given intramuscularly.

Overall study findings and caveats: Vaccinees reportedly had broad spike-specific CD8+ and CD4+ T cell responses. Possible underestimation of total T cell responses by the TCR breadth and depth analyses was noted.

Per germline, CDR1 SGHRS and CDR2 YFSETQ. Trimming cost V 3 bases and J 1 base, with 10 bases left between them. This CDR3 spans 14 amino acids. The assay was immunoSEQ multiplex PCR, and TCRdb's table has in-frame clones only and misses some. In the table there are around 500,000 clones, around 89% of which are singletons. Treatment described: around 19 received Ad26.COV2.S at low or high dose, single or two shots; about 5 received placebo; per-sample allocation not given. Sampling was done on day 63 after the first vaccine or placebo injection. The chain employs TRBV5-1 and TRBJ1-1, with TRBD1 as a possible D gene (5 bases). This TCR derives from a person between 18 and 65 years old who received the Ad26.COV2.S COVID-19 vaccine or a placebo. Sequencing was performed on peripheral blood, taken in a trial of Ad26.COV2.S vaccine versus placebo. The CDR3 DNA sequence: TGCGCCAGCAGCTGGGGGGACGCGAACACTGAAGCTTTCTTT. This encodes CASSWGDANTEAFF. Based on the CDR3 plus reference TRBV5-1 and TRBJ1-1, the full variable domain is KAGVTQTPRYLIKTRGQQVTLSCSPISGHRSVSWYQQTPGQGLQFLFEYFSETQRNKGNFPGRFSGRQFSNSRSEMNVSTLELGDSALYLCASSWGDANTEAFFGQGTRLTVV.